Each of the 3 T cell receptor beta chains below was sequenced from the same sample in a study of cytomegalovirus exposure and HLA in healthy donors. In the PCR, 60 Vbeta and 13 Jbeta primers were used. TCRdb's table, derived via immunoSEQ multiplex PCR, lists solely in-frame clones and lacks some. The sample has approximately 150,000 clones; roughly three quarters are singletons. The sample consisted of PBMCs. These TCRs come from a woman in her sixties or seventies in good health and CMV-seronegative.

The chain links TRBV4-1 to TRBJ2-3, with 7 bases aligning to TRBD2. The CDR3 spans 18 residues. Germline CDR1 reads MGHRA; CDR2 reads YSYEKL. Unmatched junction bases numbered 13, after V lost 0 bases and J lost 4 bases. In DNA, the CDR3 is TGCGCCAGCAGCCAAGATTGGCGGCAGGGAGGGTTTGCAGATACGCAGTATTTT. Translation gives CASSQDWRQGGFADTQYF.

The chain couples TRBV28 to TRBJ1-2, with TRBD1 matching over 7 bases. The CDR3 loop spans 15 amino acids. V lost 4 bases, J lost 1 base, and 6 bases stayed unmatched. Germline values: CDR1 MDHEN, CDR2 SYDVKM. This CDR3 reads CASSSTGAGNYGYTF. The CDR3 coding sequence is TGTGCCAGCAGTTCCACAGGGGCTGGTAACTATGGCTACACCTTC.

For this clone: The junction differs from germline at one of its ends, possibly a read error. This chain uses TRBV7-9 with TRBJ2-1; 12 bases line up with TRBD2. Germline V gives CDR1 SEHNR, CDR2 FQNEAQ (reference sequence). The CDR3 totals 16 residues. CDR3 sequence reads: CSSSLPSGGAGDEQFF. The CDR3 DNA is TGTTCCAGCAGCTTACCTAGCGGGGGGGCCGGGGATGAGCAGTTCTTC.